This T cell receptor (beta chain) was sequenced in a study of blood T cell repertoires in COVID-19. Study background: The United States, Italy and Spain provided the acute and convalescent COVID-19 samples. The cDNA or gDNA used as material had been derived from T cells, B-cell-depleted T cells, or PBMCs.

Enrolment of Seattle patients took place during active infection, and they were followed longitudinally. As originally analysed: Amplification with reference gene primers provided the estimates of nucleated cell counts. Profiled with immunoSEQ multiplex PCR; TCRdb holds only in-frame clones, not every one. V, J and clone size derive from that table, while D and trimming were established from the DNA sequence. The sample has a few hundred thousand clones, 89% seen once; the top ten hold around 3%. Trimming shortened V by 4 bases and J by 1 base, and 12 bases separated the two germline ends. CDR1 and CDR2 from the germline V gene are KGHDR and SFDVKD. The CDR3 length is 16 residues.

The chain carries TRBV24-1 and TRBJ2-2, with a tentative D call TRBD1 (6 bases). This TCR derives from a woman aged 25 to 39 with COVID-19, enrolled during active disease. The sequencing sample was made of peripheral blood. Written as DNA, the CDR3 is TGTGCCACCAGTGACCCCTCGACAGGGAACACCGGGGAGCTGTTTTTT. This translates into CATSDPSTGNTGELFF.